This TCR beta chain was profiled in a study of post-analysis software for immune sequencing data. Looking at the study overall: The courses of disease that were included comprised relapsing-remitting, secondary progressive and progressive-relapsing multiple sclerosis.

CDR3 size: 17 residues. The trim removed 1 base at V and 5 bases at J, leaving 9 bases unmatched. Germline CDR1 reads SGHDN; CDR2 reads FVKESK. Concerning this clonotype itself: The antigen is undetermined.

The library was made from cDNA and included unique molecular identifiers. T cells numbering roughly 1 to 11 million yielded cDNA molecules that totaled around 500,000. TCRdb fed the PCR reads into MiXCR, producing one record per CDR3 protein. The sample has hundreds of thousands of distinct CDR3 sequences, roughly 27% seen once; the top ten hold more than 0.45%. Overall study results and limits: Among multiple sclerosis patients, normalized Chao1 diversity was significantly below that of controls. About five TRBV segments occurring more often in patients than controls included TRBV5-6, TRBV5-1 and TRBV20-1. Same-batch preparations were strongly co-clustered by F measure.

The TCR comes from a girl aged 10 to 17 with multiple sclerosis. The chain is built from TRBV14 and TRBJ2-1; 9 nucleotides match TRBD2. The sequenced sample was blood. The DNA of the CDR3 is TGTGCCAGCAGCCAAGCCGTGCGGCGGGGGGGAAACAATGAGCAGTTCTTC. Protein: CASSQAVRRGGNNEQFF.